Listed here is a single T cell receptor (beta chain). The data were taken from a study of blood T cell repertoires in COVID-19. With 9 bases removed from V and 7 bases from J, the gap between germline ends came to 18 bases. The CDR3 has 14 amino acids. The germline CDR1 and CDR2 sequences are MGHDK and SYGVNS. Original processing notes: From reference gene primer amplification, estimates of nucleated cell counts were derived. Clones were sequenced by immunoSEQ multiplex PCR, and TCRdb holds only the in-frame ones, with some missing. V and J calls and clone size follow that table, whereas D and trimming were derived from the DNA. The sample has 120,000 to 150,000 clones; 87% are singletons.

Sequencing was performed on peripheral blood. The receptor's source is a woman in her forties or fifties with active or convalescent COVID-19. The rearrangement joins TRBV25-1 to TRBJ2-2; possible D gene TRBD2, 5 bases. CDR3 nucleotides: TGTGCCAGTAGAGGGATACTCAAGAGCGGGGAGCTGTTTTTT. Protein product: CASRGILKSGELFF. The full variable domain, completed using reference TRBV25-1 and TRBJ2-2, is EADIYQTPRYLVIGTGKKITLECSQTMGHDKMYWYQQDPGMELHLIHYSYGVNSTEKGDLSSESTVSRIRTEHFPLTLESARPSHTSQYLCASRGILKSGELFFGEGSRLTVL.